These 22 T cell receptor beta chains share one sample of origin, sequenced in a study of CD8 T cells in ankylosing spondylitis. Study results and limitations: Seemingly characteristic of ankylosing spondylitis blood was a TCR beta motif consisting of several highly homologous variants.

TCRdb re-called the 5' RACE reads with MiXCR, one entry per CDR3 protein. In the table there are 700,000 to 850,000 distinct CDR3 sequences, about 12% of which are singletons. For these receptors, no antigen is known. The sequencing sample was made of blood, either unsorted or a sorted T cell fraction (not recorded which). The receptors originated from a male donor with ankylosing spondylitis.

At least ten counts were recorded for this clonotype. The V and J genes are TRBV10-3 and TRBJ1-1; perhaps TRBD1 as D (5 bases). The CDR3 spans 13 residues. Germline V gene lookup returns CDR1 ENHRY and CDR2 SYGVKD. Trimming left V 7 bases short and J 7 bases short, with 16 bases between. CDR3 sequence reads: CAITIRDGVEAFF. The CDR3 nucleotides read TGTGCCATCACTATACGGGACGGCGTTGAAGCTTTCTTT.

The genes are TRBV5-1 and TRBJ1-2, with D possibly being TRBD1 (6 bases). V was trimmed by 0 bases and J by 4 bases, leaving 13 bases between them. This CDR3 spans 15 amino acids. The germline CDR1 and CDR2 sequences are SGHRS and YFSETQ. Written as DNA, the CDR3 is TGCGCCAGCAGCTTGGCGGACAGCTTCGGCTATGGCTACACCTTC. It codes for CASSLADSFGYGYTF.

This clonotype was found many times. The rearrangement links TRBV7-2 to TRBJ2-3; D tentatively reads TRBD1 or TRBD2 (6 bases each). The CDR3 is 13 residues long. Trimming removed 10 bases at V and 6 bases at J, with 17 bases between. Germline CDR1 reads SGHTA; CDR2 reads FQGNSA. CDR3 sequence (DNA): TGTGCCACGGGGGCCCATAATGGCGATACGCAGTATTTT. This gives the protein CATGAHNGDTQYF.

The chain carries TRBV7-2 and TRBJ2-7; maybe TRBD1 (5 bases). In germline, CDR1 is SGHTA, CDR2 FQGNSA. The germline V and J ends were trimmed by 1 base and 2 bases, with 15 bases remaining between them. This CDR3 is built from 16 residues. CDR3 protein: CASSLGGHFVAYEQYF. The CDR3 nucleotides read TGTGCCAGCAGCTTAGGAGGACATTTTGTTGCCTACGAGCAGTACTTC.

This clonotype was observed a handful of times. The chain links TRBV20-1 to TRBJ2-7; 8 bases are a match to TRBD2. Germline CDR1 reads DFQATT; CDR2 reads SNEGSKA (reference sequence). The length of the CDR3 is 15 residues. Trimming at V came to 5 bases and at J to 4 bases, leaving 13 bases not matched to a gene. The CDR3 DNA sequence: TGCAGTGCTCGGGAGGGGGGGGCGATCGGTTACGAGCAGTACTTC. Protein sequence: CSAREGGAIGYEQYF.

Here the CDR3 DNA reads TGTGCCAGCAGACCACTGACAGGGGTGACAGATACGCAGTATTTT. This sequence encodes CASRPLTGVTDTQYF. The rearrangement uses TRBV27 and TRBJ2-3; 8 bases are shared with TRBD1. Germline values: CDR1 MNHEY, CDR2 SMNVEV (reference sequence). CDR3 size: 15 residues. Trimming took 6 bases from V and 3 from J; bases not matched to a gene: 8.

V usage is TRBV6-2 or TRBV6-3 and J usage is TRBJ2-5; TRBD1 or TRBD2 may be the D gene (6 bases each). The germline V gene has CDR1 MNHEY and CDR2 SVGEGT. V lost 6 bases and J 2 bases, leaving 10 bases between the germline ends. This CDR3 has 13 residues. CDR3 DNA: TGTGCCAGCAGACGGGGGCAACAAGAGACCCAGTACTTC. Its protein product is CASRRGQQETQYF.

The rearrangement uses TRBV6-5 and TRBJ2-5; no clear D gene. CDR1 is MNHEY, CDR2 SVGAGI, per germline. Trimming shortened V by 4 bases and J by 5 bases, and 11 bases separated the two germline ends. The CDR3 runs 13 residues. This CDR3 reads CASSSNSGETQYF. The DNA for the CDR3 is TGTGCCAGCAGTTCCAATAGTGGGGAGACCCAGTACTTC.

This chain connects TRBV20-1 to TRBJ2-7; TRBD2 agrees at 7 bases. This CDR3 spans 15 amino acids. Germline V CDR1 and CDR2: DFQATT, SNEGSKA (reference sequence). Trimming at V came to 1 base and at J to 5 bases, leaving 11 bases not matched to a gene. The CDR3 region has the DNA TGCAGTGCTAGAGTGGTTAGCGGGCCGCCCCACGAGCAGTACTTC. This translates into CSARVVSGPPHEQYF.

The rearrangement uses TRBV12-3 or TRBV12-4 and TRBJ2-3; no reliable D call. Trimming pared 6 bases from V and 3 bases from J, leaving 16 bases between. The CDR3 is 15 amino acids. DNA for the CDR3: TGTGCCAGCAGACCCACAAGCGCGGATACAGATACGCAGTATTTT. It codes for CASRPTSADTDTQYF.

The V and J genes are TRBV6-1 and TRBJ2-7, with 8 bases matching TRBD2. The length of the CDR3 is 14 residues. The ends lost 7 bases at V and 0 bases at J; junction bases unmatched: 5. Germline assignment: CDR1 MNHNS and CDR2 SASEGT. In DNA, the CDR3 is TGTGCCAGCACCCCGGGGGGGAGCTCCTACGAGCAGTACTTC. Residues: CASTPGGSSYEQYF.

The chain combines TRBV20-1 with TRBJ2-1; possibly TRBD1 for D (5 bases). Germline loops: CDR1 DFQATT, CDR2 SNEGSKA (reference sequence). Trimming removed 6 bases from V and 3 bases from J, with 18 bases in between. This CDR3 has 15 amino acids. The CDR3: CSAIGVRRFYNEQFF. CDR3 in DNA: TGCAGTGCCATAGGGGTCAGACGCTTCTACAATGAGCAGTTCTTC.

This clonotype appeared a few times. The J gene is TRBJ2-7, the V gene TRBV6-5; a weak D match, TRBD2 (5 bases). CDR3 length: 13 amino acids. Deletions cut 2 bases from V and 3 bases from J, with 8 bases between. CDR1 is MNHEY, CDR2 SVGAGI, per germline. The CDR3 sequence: CASSYLRGYEQYF. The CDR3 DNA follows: TGTGCCAGCAGTTACCTCCGGGGCTACGAGCAGTACTTC.

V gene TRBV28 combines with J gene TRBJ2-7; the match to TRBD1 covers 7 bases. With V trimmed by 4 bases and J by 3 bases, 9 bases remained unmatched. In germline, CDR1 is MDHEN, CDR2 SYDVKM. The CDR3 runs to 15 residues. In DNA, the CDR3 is TGTGCCAGCAGTTCGTCCGGGACAGCTTTCTACGAGCAGTACTTC. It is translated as CASSSSGTAFYEQYF. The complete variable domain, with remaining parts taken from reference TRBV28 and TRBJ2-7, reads DVKVTQSSRYLVKRTGEKVFLECVQDMDHENMFWYRQDPGLGLRLIYFSYDVKMKEKGDIPEGYSVSREKKERFSLILESASTNQTSMYLCASSSSGTAFYEQYFGPGTRLTVT.

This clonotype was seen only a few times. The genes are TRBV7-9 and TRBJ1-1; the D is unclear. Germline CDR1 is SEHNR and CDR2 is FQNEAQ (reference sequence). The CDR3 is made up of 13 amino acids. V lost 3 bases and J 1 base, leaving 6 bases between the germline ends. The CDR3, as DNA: TGTGCCAGCAGCTTTAACAAGAACACTGAAGCTTTCTTT. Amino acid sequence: CASSFNKNTEAFF.

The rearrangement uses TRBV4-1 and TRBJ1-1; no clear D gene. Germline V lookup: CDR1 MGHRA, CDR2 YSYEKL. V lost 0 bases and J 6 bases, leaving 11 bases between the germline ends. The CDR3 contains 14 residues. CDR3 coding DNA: TGCGCCAGCAGCCAAGATCCGAAGATCCCTGAAGCTTTCTTT. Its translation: CASSQDPKIPEAFF.

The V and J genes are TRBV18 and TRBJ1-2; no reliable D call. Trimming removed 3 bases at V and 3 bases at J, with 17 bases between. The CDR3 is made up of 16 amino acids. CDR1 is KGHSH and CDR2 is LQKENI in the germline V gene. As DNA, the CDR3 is TGTGCCAGCTCACCGAGGAGAAGAGGCGGCTACTATGGCTACACCTTC. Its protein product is CASSPRRRGGYYGYTF.

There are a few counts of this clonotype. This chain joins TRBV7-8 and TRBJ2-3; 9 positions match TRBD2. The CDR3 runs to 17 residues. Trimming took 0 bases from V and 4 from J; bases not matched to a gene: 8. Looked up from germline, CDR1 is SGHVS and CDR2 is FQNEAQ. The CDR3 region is CASSLARLAGNADTQYF. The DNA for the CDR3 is TGTGCCAGCAGCTTAGCTCGCCTAGCGGGAAACGCAGATACGCAGTATTTT. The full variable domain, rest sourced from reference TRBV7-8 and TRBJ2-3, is GAGVSQSPRYKVAKRGQDVALRCDPISGHVSLFWYQQALGQGPEFLTYFQNEAQLDKSGLPSDRFFAERPEGSVSTLKIQRTQQEDSAVYLCASSLARLAGNADTQYFGPGTRLTVL.

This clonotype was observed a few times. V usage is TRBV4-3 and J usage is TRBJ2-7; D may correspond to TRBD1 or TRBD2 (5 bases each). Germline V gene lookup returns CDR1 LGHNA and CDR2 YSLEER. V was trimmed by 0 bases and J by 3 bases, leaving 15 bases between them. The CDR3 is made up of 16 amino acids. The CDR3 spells CASSQDPAQGDYEQYF. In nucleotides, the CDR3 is TGCGCCAGCAGCCAAGACCCGGCCCAGGGAGACTACGAGCAGTACTTC.

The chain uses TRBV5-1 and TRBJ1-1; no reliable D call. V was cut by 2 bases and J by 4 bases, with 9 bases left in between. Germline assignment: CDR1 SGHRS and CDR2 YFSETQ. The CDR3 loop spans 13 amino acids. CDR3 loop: CASSFSVGTEAFF. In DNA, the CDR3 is TGCGCCAGCAGCTTTTCCGTGGGCACTGAAGCTTTCTTT.

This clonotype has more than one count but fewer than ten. CDR3 nucleotides: TGTGCCAGCAGGGGGGCGATGGGTGAAGCTTTCTTT. Protein: CASRGAMGEAFF. The chain has TRBV6-5 and TRBJ1-1, with D possibly TRBD1 on 6 matching bases. Trimming left V 6 bases short and J 7 bases short, with 12 bases between. Per germline, CDR1 MNHEY and CDR2 SVGAGI. This CDR3 comprises 12 residues.

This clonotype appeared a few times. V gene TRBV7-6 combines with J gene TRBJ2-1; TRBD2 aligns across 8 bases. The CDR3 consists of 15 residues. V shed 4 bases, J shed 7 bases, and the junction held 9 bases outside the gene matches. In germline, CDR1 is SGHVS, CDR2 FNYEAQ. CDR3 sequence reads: CASSSFRGGKNEQFF. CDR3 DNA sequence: TGTGCCAGCAGCTCTTTCCGCGGGGGGAAGAATGAGCAGTTCTTC.